This T cell receptor (beta chain) was found in a study of OX40 agonist ivuxolimab in advanced cancers. Looking at the study overall: Ivuxolimab, which targeted the costimulatory receptor OX40 (CD134), was an agonistic, fully human IgG2 monoclonal antibody. Intravenous ivuxolimab was administered to patients every 2 weeks at six dose levels: 0.01, 0.1, 0.3, 1.5, 3 and 10 mg/kg. Of the approximately 50 dose-escalation patients, hepatocellular carcinoma was present in approximately 20, melanoma in roughly 15, renal cell carcinoma in 9 and head and neck cancer in 9. A male proportion of about 79% and a mean age of approximately 62 years, ranging from roughly 23 to 90, were recorded for the dose-escalation cohort. Prior anti-PD-1, anti-PD-L1 or anti-CTLA-4 therapy was permitted, and approximately 41% of dose-escalation patients had received checkpoint inhibitors. Three dose-escalation patients achieved partial responses, one with hepatocellular carcinoma and two with cutaneous melanoma. The purpose of peripheral TCRbeta sequencing was to test whether ivuxolimab changed TCR sequence diversity and led to clonal T-cell expansion. The paper reports the monotherapy dose-escalation portion (N = 52 patients) of the phase I ivuxolimab trial.

Concerning this clone itself: What antigen it recognizes has not been identified. Base qualities are not at hand, and no much larger clone is one base apart.

The trial excluded patients who had a history of autoimmune disease or who were on systemic immunosuppression. Peripheral blood for TCR sequencing was drawn from every dose cohort at baseline, at cycle 4 day 1 and at cycle 7 day 1. Samples came from an open-label, multicenter, first-in-human phase I dose-escalation trial of ivuxolimab. The trial enrolled adults with locally advanced or metastatic head and neck squamous cell, hepatocellular, melanoma or renal cell carcinoma. CD4+ and CD8+ T cells were sorted separately from peripheral blood before TCR sequencing. For sequencing of the TCRbeta CDR3 region, genomic DNA was extracted from the sorted cells. The immunoSEQ Assay was used to sequence the TCRbeta CDR3 regions. TCRdb retrieved this table from immuneACCESS and kept in-frame rearrangements only. Not all clones are present; in checked studies, unresolved V genes account for under half, and no reason is known for the remainder. The sample table shows more than 60,000 clones, and roughly 84% are seen once. 27% of the sample belongs to the ten largest clones.

Study-level results and caveats: The antigen specificity of the peripheral T cells that underwent clonal expansion was not determined. In the 0.1-3.0 mg/kg groups, partial responders were among the patients with the lowest normalized peripheral clonal expansion, particularly in CD8+ T cells. Low levels of normalized T-cell clonal expansion were also seen in some patients who did not respond. At doses of 0.1 to 3.0 mg/kg, clonal expansion of both CD4+ and CD8+ blood T cells was observed from baseline to week 6. On average, CD8+ T cells showed more expanded clones than CD4+ T cells after ivuxolimab.

For CDR1 and CDR2, the germline V gene lists SQVTM and ANQGSEA. V loses 7 bases, J loses 7 bases, and the germline ends lie 13 bases apart. The CDR3 sequence holds 11 residues, the cysteine and phenylalanine included. Only CDR3 DNA remains: 33 bases, in frame from the first base. The sequence joins TRBV29-1 to TRBJ1-1; 5 matching bases give a weak D call of TRBD1. The sequence was obtained from an adult with an advanced solid tumor such as melanoma, head and neck, liver or kidney cancer. The starting material was CD4+ or CD8+ T cells sorted from blood, obtained in a trial of the OX40 agonist ivuxolimab. The encoded CDR3 is CSAAGGGEAFF. The nucleotides are TGCAGCGCGGCCGGGGGGGGTGAAGCTTTCTTT.